A single sample is the source of the 17 T cell receptor beta chains below, sequenced in a study of blood T cell repertoires in COVID-19. Clones were sequenced by immunoSEQ multiplex PCR, and TCRdb holds only the in-frame ones, with some missing. The data contain about 290,000 clones, around 86% of them singletons. Sequencing was carried out using PBMCs or T cells enriched from blood (not recorded which). All receptors come from a woman aged 40 to 50 who had recovered from COVID-19.

The gene calls are TRBV2 and TRBJ1-1, with 7 bases matching TRBD1. J gave up 10 bases and V 3 bases, and 8 bases lay outside the gene matches. Germline V CDR1 and CDR2: SNHLY, FYNNEI. The CDR3 has 13 amino acids. The CDR3 reads CASSDRQQGGAFF. DNA for the CDR3: TGTGCCAGCAGTGATAGACAGCAGGGGGGAGCTTTCTTT.

The rearrangement uses TRBV27 and TRBJ1-2; 8 bases are shared with TRBD1. The CDR3 has 14 amino acids. Germline V gene sequence: CDR1 MNHEY, CDR2 SMNVEV (reference sequence). V lost 3 bases and J lost 8; bases outside the gene matches: 8. The CDR3 nucleotides read TGTGCCAGCAGTTTGGACAGGGATCAATGGGGCTACACCTTC. Translation: CASSLDRDQWGYTF.

The gene calls are TRBV6-1 and TRBJ2-7; 7 bases are shared with TRBD2. Germline loops: CDR1 MNHNS, CDR2 SASEGT. Trimming at V came to 1 base and at J to 9 bases, leaving 6 bases not matched to a gene. There are 13 residues in the CDR3. The CDR3 DNA sequence: TGTGCCAGCAGTGAAGGGCTAGCGGTTGGGCAGTACTTC. The encoded protein is CASSEGLAVGQYF.

The genes are TRBV4-3 and TRBJ2-2, with TRBD2 matching 14 bases. V lost 9 bases to trimming and J lost 4 bases; unmatched junction nucleotides: 10. Per the germline V gene, CDR1 is LGHNA and CDR2 is YSLEER. There are 17 residues in the CDR3. CDR3 sequence (DNA): TGCGCCAGTGCAAGACTAGCGGGAGGGCCCCCCACCGGGGAGCTGTTTTTT. Its protein is CASARLAGGPPTGELFF.

This clone has only one observation. The chain carries TRBV7-9 and TRBJ1-5, with D perhaps TRBD1 (6 bases). The CDR3 spans 15 residues. In germline, CDR1 is SEHNR, CDR2 FQNEAQ (reference sequence). V was pared by 1 base and J by 7 bases, with 14 bases between. In nucleotides, the CDR3 is TGTGCCAGCAGCTTAGGCCAGGGGCCCTCGCAGCCCCAGCATTTT. Encoded protein: CASSLGQGPSQPQHF.

The V call is TRBV15, the J call TRBJ2-1, with 9 nucleotides matching TRBD1. CDR3 length equals 15 residues. Germline V CDR1 and CDR2: LNHNV, YYDKDF (reference sequence). The V segment lost 5 bases and the J segment 3 bases; nucleotides outside the gene matches: 5. The CDR3 is CATSRTGDSYNEQFF. DNA for the CDR3: TGTGCCACCAGCCGGACAGGGGACAGCTACAATGAGCAGTTCTTC.

This sequence joins TRBV7-9 and TRBJ2-7; 7 nucleotides match TRBD2. This CDR3 is built from 14 residues. V trimming: 3 bases; J trimming: 4 bases; junction bases outside the gene matches: 6. Germline CDR1 is SEHNR and CDR2 is FQNEAQ (reference sequence). For the CDR3, the DNA is TGTGCCAGCAGCTTTTATGACGGGGGGTACGAGCAGTACTTC. Protein sequence: CASSFYDGGYEQYF.

This chain uses TRBV10-3 with TRBJ2-7; 9 positions agree with TRBD2. This CDR3 is 14 amino acids long. V lost 6 bases, J lost 0 bases, and 3 bases stayed unmatched. Germline V gives CDR1 ENHRY, CDR2 SYGVKD. CDR3 protein: CAISSGGTSYEQYF. CDR3 nucleotides: TGTGCCATCAGCAGCGGGGGGACCTCCTACGAGCAGTACTTC.

As DNA, the CDR3 is TGTGCCAGTAGTCCCGGCTACGAGCAGTACTTC. This translates into CASSPGYEQYF. The V and J genes are TRBV19 and TRBJ2-7; D uncertain. Trimming removed 5 bases at V and 3 bases at J, with 5 bases between. Germline CDR1 LNHDA, CDR2 SQIVND (reference sequence). CDR3 length: 11 residues. Full variable domain (rest looked up from reference TRBV19 and TRBJ2-7): DGGITQSPKYLFRKEGQNVTLSCEQNLNHDAMYWYRQDPGQGLRLIYYSQIVNDFQKGDIAEGYSVSREKKESFPLTVTSAQKNPTAFYLCASSPGYEQYFGPGTRLTVT.

The chain is built from TRBV6-2 or TRBV6-3 and TRBJ1-6; D may be TRBD1 (5 bases). Germline-derived CDR1 and CDR2 are MNHEY and SVGEGT. The CDR3 loop spans 15 amino acids. The V end lost 5 bases, the J end lost 8 bases, and 16 bases lay between the germline ends. The CDR3 loop is CASSTGGGRHSPLHF. CDR3 sequence (DNA): TGTGCCAGCAGTACCGGCGGGGGGAGGCATTCACCCCTCCACTTT.

The rearrangement joins TRBV12-5 to TRBJ1-1; the D is unclear. The CDR3 is 13 amino acids. V lost 7 bases, J lost 1 base, and 10 bases lay in between. The germline CDR1 and CDR2 sequences are LGHNT and FRNRAP. The CDR3 sequence is CASALTGNTEAFF. The DNA for the CDR3 is TGTGCTAGTGCCCTGACGGGGAACACTGAAGCTTTCTTT. Looking up the rest from reference TRBV12-5 and TRBJ1-1 gives the full variable domain: DARVTQTPRHKVTEMGQEVTMRCQPILGHNTVFWYRQTMMQGLELLAYFRNRAPLDDSGMPKDRFSAEMPDATLATLKIQPSEPRDSAVYFCASALTGNTEAFFGQGTRLTVV.

The gene calls are TRBV7-3 and TRBJ2-3, with 8 bases lining up with TRBD2. The V segment lost 3 bases and the J segment 4 bases; nucleotides outside the gene matches: 3. Germline CDR1 and CDR2: SGHTA and FQGTGA. This CDR3 contains 14 residues. For the CDR3, the DNA is TGTGCCAGCAGCTTTAGAGCGGGGGCAGATACGCAGTATTTT. Encoded protein: CASSFRAGADTQYF.

The V gene is TRBV18, the J gene TRBJ1-1; 10 bases fit TRBD1. J gave up 5 bases and V 3 bases, and 15 bases lay outside the gene matches. This CDR3 has 18 amino acids. Germline V gene data show CDR1 as KGHSH and CDR2 as LQKENI. This CDR3 reads CASSPLPGQGPWGTEAFF. CDR3 coding DNA: TGTGCCAGCTCACCCCTACCGGGACAGGGGCCCTGGGGAACTGAAGCTTTCTTT.

This rearrangement joins TRBV19 to TRBJ1-1; D call uncertain. CDR3 length: 13 amino acids. Germline CDR1 and CDR2: LNHDA and SQIVND (reference sequence). V lost 10 bases and J 4 bases, leaving 16 bases between the germline ends. The DNA of the CDR3 is TGTGCCACTAAGGTGGGCGTTTCCACTGAAGCTTTCTTT. Amino acids: CATKVGVSTEAFF. Using reference TRBV19 and TRBJ1-1 for the parts outside the CDR3, the full variable domain is DGGITQSPKYLFRKEGQNVTLSCEQNLNHDAMYWYRQDPGQGLRLIYYSQIVNDFQKGDIAEGYSVSREKKESFPLTVTSAQKNPTAFYLCATKVGVSTEAFFGQGTRLTVV.

The chain is built from TRBV3-1 (or the pseudogene TRBV3-2) and TRBJ1-2, with D perhaps matching TRBD1 (5 bases). This CDR3 comprises 16 residues. Trimming pared 1 base from V and 1 base from J, leaving 13 bases between. CDR1 and CDR2 from the germline V gene are LGHDT and YNNKEL (reference sequence). The CDR3 loop reads CASSQGPSRGNYGYTF. The CDR3 DNA sequence: TGTGCCAGCAGCCAAGGTCCTTCAAGGGGTAACTATGGCTACACCTTC.

A few counts support this clone. The J gene is TRBJ1-1, the V gene TRBV19, with 7 bases matching TRBD1. This CDR3 spans 15 amino acids. With 6 bases clipped from V and 0 bases from J, the junction kept 7 bases outside the gene matches. Germline values: CDR1 LNHDA, CDR2 SQIVND (reference sequence). The chain's CDR3 is CASRRQGPMNTEAFF. Written as DNA, the CDR3 is TGTGCCAGTAGGAGACAGGGCCCTATGAACACTGAAGCTTTCTTT. Looking up the rest from reference TRBV19 and TRBJ1-1 gives the full variable domain: DGGITQSPKYLFRKEGQNVTLSCEQNLNHDAMYWYRQDPGQGLRLIYYSQIVNDFQKGDIAEGYSVSREKKESFPLTVTSAQKNPTAFYLCASRRQGPMNTEAFFGQGTRLTVV.

This chain connects TRBV7-8 to TRBJ1-4, with 8 bases aligning to TRBD1. Germline CDR1 is SGHVS and CDR2 is FQNEAQ. The CDR3 extends over 14 amino acids. The ends lost 5 bases at V and 8 bases at J; junction bases unmatched: 7. CDR3 in amino acids: CASSAQGAWEKLFF. In nucleotides, the CDR3 is TGTGCCAGCAGCGCTCAGGGGGCCTGGGAAAAACTGTTTTTT.